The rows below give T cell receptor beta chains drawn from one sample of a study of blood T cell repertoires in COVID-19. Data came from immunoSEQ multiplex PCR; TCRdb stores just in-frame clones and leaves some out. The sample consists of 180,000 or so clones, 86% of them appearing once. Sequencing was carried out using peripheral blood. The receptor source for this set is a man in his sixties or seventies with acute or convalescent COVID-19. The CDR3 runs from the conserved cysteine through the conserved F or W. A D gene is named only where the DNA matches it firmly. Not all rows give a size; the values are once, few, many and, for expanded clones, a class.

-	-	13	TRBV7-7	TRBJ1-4	CASSSGQNEKLFF	TGTGCCAGCAGCTCCGGACAGAATGAAAAACTGTTTTTT
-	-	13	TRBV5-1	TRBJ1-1	CASSLGQDTEAFF	TGCGCCAGCAGCTTGGGACAGGACACTGAAGCTTTCTTT
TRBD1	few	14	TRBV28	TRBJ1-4	CASSSGTGNEKLFF	TGTGCCAGCAGCTCCGGGACAGGGAACGAAAAACTGTTTTTT
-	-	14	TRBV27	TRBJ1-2	CASSPPGAKSGYTF	TGTGCCAGCAGTCCCCCAGGGGCAAAAAGTGGCTACACCTTC
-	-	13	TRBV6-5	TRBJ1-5	CASSYNTEGPQHF	TGTGCCAGCAGCTATAATACCGAGGGGCCCCAGCATTTT
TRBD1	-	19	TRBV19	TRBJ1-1	CASSIDRGQGVVGNTEAFF	TGTGCCAGTAGTATAGATCGGGGGCAGGGGGTCGTAGGAAACACTGAAGCTTTCTTT
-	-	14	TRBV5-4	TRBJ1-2	CASSPEATPYGYTF	TGTGCCAGCAGCCCTGAAGCTACGCCATATGGCTACACCTTC
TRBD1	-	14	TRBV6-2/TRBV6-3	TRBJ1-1	CASSQGQGRTEAFF	TGTGCCAGCAGCCAGGGACAGGGCAGAACTGAAGCTTTCTTT
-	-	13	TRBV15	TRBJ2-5	CATRLLSTETQYF	TGTGCCACCAGGCTGCTTAGTACGGAGACCCAGTACTTC
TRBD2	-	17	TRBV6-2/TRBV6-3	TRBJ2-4	CASSENAGRAGKNIQYF	TGTGCCAGCAGCGAAAATGCAGGGAGGGCAGGCAAAAACATTCAGTACTTC
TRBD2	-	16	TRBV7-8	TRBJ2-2	CASSPRGSGVLGELFF	TGTGCCAGCAGCCCCCGGGGTAGCGGGGTCTTGGGGGAGCTGTTTTTT
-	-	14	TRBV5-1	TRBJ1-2	CASSLDRASGGYTF	TGCGCCAGCAGCTTGGACAGGGCCTCTGGCGGCTACACCTTC
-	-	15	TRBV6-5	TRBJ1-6	CASSYGGAFNSPLHF	TGTGCCAGCAGTTACGGGGGGGCTTTTAATTCACCCCTCCACTTT
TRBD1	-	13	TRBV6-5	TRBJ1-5	CASAGTGGQPQHF	TGTGCCAGCGCCGGGACAGGAGGCCAGCCCCAGCATTTT
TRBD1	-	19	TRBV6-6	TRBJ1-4	CASSLSPTGVFATNEKLFF	TGTGCCAGCAGTCTCTCCCCCACAGGGGTGTTTGCAACTAATGAAAAACTGTTTTTT
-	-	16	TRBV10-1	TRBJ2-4	CASSGGINREQGIQYF	TGCGCCAGCAGTGGGGGTATTAACAGGGAGCAAGGCATTCAGTACTTC
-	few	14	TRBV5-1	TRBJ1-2	CASSPLLANYGYTF	TGCGCCAGCAGCCCCCTCCTAGCTAACTATGGCTACACCTTC
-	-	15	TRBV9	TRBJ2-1	CASSVRDYFLGQQFF	TGTGCCAGCAGCGTGCGCGACTACTTCCTCGGGCAGCAGTTCTTC
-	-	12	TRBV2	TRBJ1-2	CASSPDSYGYTF	TGTGCCAGCAGCCCCGACTCCTATGGCTACACCTTC
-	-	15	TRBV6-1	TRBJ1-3	CASSEDDSSGNTIYF	TGTGCCAGCAGTGAGGATGACAGTTCTGGAAACACCATATATTTT
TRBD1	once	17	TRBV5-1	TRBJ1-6	CASSLGPLDRSGQALHF	TGCGCCAGCAGCTTGGGGCCACTCGACAGGTCCGGACAGGCCCTCCACTTT